This T cell receptor beta chain was identified in a study of T cell repertoires in cytomegalovirus infection. Overall study: Both a matching HLA type and CMV infection were indicated by public TCR beta signatures.

TCRdb ran MiXCR on the reads and lists one entry per CDR3 protein. Seen here are around 180,000 distinct CDR3 sequences, about 30% observed once, and the top ten hold just over 30%. Study outcomes and limitations: HLA-C-restricted CMV-specific TCR beta clonotypes were dominant in the ex vivo response. Carriers of CMV plus the relevant HLA were identified by cumulative public TCR beta family frequency.

CDR3 length: 14 amino acids. V lost 4 bases and J 1 base, leaving 13 bases between the germline ends. Germline values: CDR1 GTSNPN, CDR2 SVGIG (reference sequence). This clonotype was detected only a few times. Its antigen remains unknown. Sequencing was performed on PBMCs. This chain joins TRBV30 and TRBJ1-1, with D perhaps matching TRBD1 (6 bases). The receptor comes from a human donor in good health (CMV status not recorded). Some clones in this sample may be carry-over from other donors' samples. The CDR3 spells CAWKGGQRNTEAFF. CDR3 coding DNA: TGTGCCTGGAAGGGAGGACAGCGGAACACTGAAGCTTTCTTT.